This T cell receptor (beta chain) derives from a study of blood T cell repertoires in COVID-19. Study-level information: The analysed material was cDNA or gDNA that came from T cells, B-cell-depleted T cells, or PBMCs.

The CDR3 has 17 residues. The ends lost 1 base at V and 0 bases at J; junction bases unmatched: 6. CDR1 is SGHNT and CDR2 is YENEEA in the germline V gene. TCRdb keeps only in-frame clones here, not all; method: immunoSEQ multiplex PCR. In the table there are fewer than 130,000 clones, 82% of which are singletons. Sequencing was done on a sample of peripheral blood. The TCR sequence derives from a woman in her sixties with acute or convalescent COVID-19. This sequence joins TRBV11-3 and TRBJ2-5, with 9 bases aligning to TRBD1. CDR3 sequence: CASSLGWTGADQETQYF. In DNA, the CDR3 is TGTGCCAGCAGCTTAGGTTGGACAGGGGCGGACCAAGAGACCCAGTACTTC.